A selection of T cell receptor beta chains follows, all from one sample in a study of blood T cell repertoires in COVID-19. TCRdb keeps only in-frame clones here, not all; method: immunoSEQ multiplex PCR. The table shows about 210,000 clones, with around 80% occurring only once. Sequenced material: peripheral blood. Source of these receptors: a man between 50 and 59 years old with active or convalescent COVID-19. The conserved cysteine and the conserved F or W are not part of the CDR3 here. Not every row has a clone size; where given, it reads once, few, many or a size class.

TRBJ2-5 TRBV10-1 - ASSESWQRGEVQETQY
TRBJ2-2 TRBV24-1 few ATSLTGDANTGELF
TRBJ1-5 TRBV6-5 - ASSPGFYSNQPQH
TRBJ1-4 TRBV6-2/TRBV6-3 - ASSLHRVDRVYNEKLF
TRBJ2-1 TRBV7-6 - ASSPQGSSYNEQF
TRBJ2-5 TRBV30 - AWRAGTSGRGYKSGTQY
TRBJ2-1 TRBV18 - ASSPPLNRDSSFVEGYNEQF
TRBJ2-3 TRBV5-1 - ASSPEGDTQY
TRBJ1-1 TRBV5-1 - ASSFTGSDTEAF
TRBJ1-5 TRBV2 - ASSAYRDLQPQH
TRBJ2-5 TRBV18 - ASSPSRETQY
TRBJ2-7 TRBV6-5 - ASSYSSPLKSDEQY
TRBJ2-2 TRBV6-5 - ASRDKDRNTGELF
TRBJ2-5 TRBV6-6 once ASSGQGDQETQY
TRBJ2-2 TRBV7-2 - ASSLVVGDTGELF
TRBJ1-2 TRBV4-1 - ASSQGWGGGSYGYT